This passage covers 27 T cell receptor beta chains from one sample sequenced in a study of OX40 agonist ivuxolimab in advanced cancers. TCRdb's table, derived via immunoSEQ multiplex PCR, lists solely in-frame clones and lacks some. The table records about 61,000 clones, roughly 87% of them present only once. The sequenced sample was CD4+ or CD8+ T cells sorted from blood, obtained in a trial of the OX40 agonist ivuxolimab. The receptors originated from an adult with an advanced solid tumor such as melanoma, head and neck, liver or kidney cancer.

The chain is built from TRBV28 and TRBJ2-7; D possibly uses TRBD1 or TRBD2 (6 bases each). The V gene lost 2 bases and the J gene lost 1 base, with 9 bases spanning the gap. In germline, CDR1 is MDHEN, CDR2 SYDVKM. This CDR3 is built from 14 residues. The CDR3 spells CASSLRGPSYEQYF. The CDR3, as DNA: TGTGCCAGCAGTTTACGGGGGCCTTCCTACGAGCAGTACTTC.

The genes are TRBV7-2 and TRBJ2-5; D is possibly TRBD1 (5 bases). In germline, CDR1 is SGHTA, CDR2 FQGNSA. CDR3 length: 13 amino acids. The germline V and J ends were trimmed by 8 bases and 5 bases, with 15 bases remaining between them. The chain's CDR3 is CASAGQGRETQYF. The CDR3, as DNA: TGTGCCAGCGCCGGGCAGGGAAGGGAGACCCAGTACTTC.

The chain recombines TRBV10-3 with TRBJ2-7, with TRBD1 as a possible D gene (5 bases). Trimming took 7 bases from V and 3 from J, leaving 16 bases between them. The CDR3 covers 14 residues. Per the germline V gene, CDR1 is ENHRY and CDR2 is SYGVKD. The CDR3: CAIMRTDNRYEQYF. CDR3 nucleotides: TGTGCCATCATGAGAACGGACAACCGCTACGAGCAGTACTTC.

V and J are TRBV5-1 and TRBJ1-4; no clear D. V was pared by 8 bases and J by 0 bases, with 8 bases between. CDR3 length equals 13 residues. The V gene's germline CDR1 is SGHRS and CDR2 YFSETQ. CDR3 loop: CARSAATNEKLFF. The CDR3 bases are TGCGCCAGGTCAGCTGCAACTAATGAAAAACTGTTTTTT.

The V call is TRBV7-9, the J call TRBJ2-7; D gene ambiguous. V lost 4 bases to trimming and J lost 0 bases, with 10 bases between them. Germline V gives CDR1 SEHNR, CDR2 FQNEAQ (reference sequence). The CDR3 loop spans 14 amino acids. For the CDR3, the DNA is TGTGCCAGCAGCTCACTCCGGACCTCCTACGAGCAGTACTTC. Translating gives CASSSLRTSYEQYF.

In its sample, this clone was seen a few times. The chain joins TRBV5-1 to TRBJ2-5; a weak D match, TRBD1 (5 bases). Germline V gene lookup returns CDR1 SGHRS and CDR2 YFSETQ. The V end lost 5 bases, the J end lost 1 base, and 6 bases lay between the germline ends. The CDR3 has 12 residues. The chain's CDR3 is CASSDSQETQYF. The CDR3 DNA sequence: TGCGCCAGCAGTGACAGCCAAGAGACCCAGTACTTC.

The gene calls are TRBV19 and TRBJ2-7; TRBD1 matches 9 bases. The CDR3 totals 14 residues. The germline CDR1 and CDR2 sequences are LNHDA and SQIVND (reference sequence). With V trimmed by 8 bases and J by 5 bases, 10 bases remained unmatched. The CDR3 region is CASGTGRFLNEQYF. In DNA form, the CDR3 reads TGTGCCAGTGGGACAGGGCGTTTTCTGAACGAGCAGTACTTC.

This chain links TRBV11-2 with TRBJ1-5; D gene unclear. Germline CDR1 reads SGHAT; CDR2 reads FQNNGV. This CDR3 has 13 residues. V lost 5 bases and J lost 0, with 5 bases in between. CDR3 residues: CASSPHSNQPQHF. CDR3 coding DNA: TGTGCCAGCAGCCCACATAGCAATCAGCCCCAGCATTTT. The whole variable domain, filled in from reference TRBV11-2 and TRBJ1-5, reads EAGVAQSPRYKIIEKRQSVAFWCNPISGHATLYWYQQILGQGPKLLIQFQNNGVVDDSQLPKDRFSAERLKGVDSTLKIQPAKLEDSAVYLCASSPHSNQPQHFGDGTRLSIL.

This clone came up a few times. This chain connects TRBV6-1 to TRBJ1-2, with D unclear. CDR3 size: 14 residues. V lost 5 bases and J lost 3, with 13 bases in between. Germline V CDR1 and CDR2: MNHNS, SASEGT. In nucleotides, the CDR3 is TGTGCCAGCAGTCTGTCGGTAGGGTACTATGGCTACACCTTC. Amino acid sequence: CASSLSVGYYGYTF.

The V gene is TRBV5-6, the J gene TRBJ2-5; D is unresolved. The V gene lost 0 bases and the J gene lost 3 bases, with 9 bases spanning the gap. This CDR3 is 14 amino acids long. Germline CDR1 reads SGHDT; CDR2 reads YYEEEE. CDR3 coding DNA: TGTGCCAGCAGCTTGGTTTGGGTAGAAGAGACCCAGTACTTC. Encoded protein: CASSLVWVEETQYF.

CDR3 coding DNA: TGTGCCAGCAGCACAACGACAGGGGCCCTCTATGGCTACACCTTC. It yields the protein CASSTTTGALYGYTF. The chain links TRBV11-3 to TRBJ1-2, with TRBD1 identical over 8 bases. The trim removed 5 bases at V and 4 bases at J, leaving 9 bases unmatched. The CDR3 sequence is 15 residues long. Germline CDR1 SGHNT, CDR2 YENEEA.

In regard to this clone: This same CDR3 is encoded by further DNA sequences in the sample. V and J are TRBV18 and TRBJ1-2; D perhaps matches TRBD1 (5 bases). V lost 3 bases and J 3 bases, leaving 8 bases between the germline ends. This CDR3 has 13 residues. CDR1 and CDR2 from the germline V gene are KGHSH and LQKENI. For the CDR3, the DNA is TGTGCCAGCTCACCTGACAGAGACTATGGCTACACCTTC. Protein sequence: CASSPDRDYGYTF. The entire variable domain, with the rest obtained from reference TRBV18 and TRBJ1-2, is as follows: NAGVMQNPRHLVRRRGQEARLRCSPMKGHSHVYWYRQLPEEGLKFMVYLQKENIIDESGMPKERFSAEFPKEGPSILRIQQVVRGDSAAYFCASSPDRDYGYTFGSGTRLTVV.

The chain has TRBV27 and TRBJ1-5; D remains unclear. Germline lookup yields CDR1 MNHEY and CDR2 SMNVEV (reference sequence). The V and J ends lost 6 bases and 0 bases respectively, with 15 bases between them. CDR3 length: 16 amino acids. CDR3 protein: CASREGPGYSNQPQHF. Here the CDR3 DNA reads TGTGCCAGCAGGGAGGGTCCAGGTTATAGCAATCAGCCCCAGCATTTT.

DNA of the CDR3: TGTGCCAGCAGCGTAGGACCCCACAGCGGGGGGGCGGCGCAGTATTTT. This sequence encodes CASSVGPHSGGAAQYF. V and J are TRBV9 and TRBJ2-3; 10 bases are shared with TRBD2. The CDR3 spans 16 residues. Germline assignment: CDR1 SGDLS and CDR2 YYNGEE. V was pared by 0 bases and J by 10 bases, with 11 bases of the junction left unmatched.

The CDR3 DNA sequence: TGTGCCAGCAGTTTCCAGGACCCTACAGAGACTGAAGCTTTCTTT. It translates to CASSFQDPTETEAFF. The gene calls are TRBV6-5 and TRBJ1-1; D uncertain. V was trimmed by 4 bases and J by 5 bases, leaving 17 bases between them. Germline CDR1 reads MNHEY; CDR2 reads SVGAGI. The CDR3 length is 15 residues.

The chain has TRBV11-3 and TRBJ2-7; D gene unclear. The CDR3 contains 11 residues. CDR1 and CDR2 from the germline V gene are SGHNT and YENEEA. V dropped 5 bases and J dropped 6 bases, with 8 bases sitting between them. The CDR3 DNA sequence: TGTGCCAGCAGCCTCGGACCCGAGCAGTACTTC. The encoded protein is CASSLGPEQYF. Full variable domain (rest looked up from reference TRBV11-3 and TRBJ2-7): EAGVVQSPRYKIIEKKQPVAFWCNPISGHNTLYWYLQNLGQGPELLIRYENEEAVDDSQLPKDRFSAERLKGVDSTLKIQPAELGDSAVYLCASSLGPEQYFGPGTRLTVT.

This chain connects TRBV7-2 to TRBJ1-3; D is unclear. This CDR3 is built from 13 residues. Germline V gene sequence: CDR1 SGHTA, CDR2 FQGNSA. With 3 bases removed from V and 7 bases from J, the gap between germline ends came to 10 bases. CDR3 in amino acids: CASSFSATNTIYF. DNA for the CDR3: TGTGCCAGCAGCTTTTCCGCGACTAACACCATATATTTT.

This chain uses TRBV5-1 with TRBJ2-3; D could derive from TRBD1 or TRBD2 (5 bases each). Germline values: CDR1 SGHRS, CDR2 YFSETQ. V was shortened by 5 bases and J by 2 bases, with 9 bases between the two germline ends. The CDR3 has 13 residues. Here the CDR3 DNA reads TGCGCCAGCAGGGGACGGACCACAGATACGCAGTATTTT. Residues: CASRGRTTDTQYF.

DNA for the CDR3: TGTGCCAGCAGCTTGGTGCCGAACAGGGGGCTAGTTTCACCCCTCCACTTT. Amino acid sequence: CASSLVPNRGLVSPLHF. This chain links TRBV5-4 with TRBJ1-6; the match to TRBD1 covers 9 bases. This CDR3 is 17 amino acids long. The V and J ends lost 0 bases and 9 bases, in that order; junction bases with no gene match: 10. Germline CDR1 and CDR2: SGHNT and YYREEE (reference sequence).

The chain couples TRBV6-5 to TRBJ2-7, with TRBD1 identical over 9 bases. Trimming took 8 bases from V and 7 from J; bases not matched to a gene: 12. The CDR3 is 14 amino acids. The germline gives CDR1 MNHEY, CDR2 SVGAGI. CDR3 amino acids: CASGQGSLGLEQYF. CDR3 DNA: TGTGCCAGCGGACAGGGGTCCCTGGGATTGGAGCAGTACTTC.

The CDR3, as DNA: TGTGCCAGCAGTCCCACCGGTGGTAGACAGCCCCAGCATTTT. Amino acid sequence: CASSPTGGRQPQHF. V usage is TRBV6-5 and J usage is TRBJ1-5; D remains ambiguous. This CDR3 is 14 amino acids long. Germline V gene sequence: CDR1 MNHEY, CDR2 SVGAGI. V was trimmed by 5 bases and J by 7 bases, leaving 15 bases between them.

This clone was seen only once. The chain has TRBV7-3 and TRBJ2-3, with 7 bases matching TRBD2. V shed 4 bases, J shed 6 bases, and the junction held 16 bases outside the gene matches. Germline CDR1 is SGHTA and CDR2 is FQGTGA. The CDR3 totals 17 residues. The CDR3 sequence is CASSSSRLAVALDTQYF. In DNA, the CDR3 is TGTGCCAGCAGCTCAAGTCGGCTAGCGGTTGCGTTGGATACGCAGTATTTT. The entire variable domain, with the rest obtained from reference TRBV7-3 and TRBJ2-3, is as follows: GAGVSQTPSNKVTEKGKYVELRCDPISGHTALYWYRQSLGQGPEFLIYFQGTGAADDSGLPNDRFFAVRPEGSVSTLKIQRTERGDSAVYLCASSSSRLAVALDTQYFGPGTRLTVL.

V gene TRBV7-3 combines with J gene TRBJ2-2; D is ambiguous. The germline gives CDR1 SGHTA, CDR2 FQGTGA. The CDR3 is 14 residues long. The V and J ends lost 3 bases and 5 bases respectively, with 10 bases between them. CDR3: CASSFNWDTGELFF. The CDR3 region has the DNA TGTGCCAGCAGCTTTAATTGGGATACCGGGGAGCTGTTTTTT.

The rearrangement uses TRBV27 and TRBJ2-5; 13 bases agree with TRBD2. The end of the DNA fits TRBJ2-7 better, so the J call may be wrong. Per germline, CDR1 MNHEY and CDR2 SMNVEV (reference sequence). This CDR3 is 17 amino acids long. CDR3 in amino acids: CASRHTSGGGSSYEQYF. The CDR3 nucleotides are TGTGCCAGCCGTCATACTAGCGGGGGGGGCAGCTCCTACGAGCAGTACTTC.

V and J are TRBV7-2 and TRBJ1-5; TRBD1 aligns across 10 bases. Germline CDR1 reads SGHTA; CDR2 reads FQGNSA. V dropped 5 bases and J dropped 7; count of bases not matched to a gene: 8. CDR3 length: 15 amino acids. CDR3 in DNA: TGTGCCAGCAGCGGCCAGACAGGGGGCGGGCAGCCCCAGCATTTT. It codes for CASSGQTGGGQPQHF.

The CDR3 is CASGLVVRVANEKLFF. The CDR3 DNA reads as TGTGCTAGTGGTTTGGTAGTGAGGGTTGCTAATGAAAAACTGTTTTTT. V gene TRBV12-5 combines with J gene TRBJ1-4; the D is unclear. Germline CDR1 is LGHNT and CDR2 is FRNRAP. V lost 0 bases, J lost 3 bases, and 11 bases lay in between. CDR3 length: 16 amino acids.

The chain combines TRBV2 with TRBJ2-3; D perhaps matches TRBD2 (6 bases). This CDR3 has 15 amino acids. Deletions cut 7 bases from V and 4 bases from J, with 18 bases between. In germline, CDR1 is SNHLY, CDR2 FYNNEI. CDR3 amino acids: CASISGAGLADTQYF. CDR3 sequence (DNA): TGTGCCAGCATCTCTGGGGCGGGGTTGGCAGATACGCAGTATTTT.